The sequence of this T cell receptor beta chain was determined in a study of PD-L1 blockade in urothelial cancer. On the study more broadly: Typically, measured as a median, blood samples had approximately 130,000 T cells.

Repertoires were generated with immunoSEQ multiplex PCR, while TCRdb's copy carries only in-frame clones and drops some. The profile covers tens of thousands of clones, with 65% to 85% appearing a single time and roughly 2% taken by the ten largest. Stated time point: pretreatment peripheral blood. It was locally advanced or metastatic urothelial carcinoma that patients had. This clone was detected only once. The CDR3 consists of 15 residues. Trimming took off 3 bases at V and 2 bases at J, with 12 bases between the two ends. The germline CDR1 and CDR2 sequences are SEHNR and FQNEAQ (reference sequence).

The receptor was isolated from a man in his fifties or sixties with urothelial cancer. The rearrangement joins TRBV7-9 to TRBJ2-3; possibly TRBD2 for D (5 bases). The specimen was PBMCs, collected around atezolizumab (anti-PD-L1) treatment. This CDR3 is CASSLTWRPTDTQYF. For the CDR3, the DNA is TGTGCCAGCAGCTTGACCTGGAGGCCCACAGATACGCAGTATTTT.